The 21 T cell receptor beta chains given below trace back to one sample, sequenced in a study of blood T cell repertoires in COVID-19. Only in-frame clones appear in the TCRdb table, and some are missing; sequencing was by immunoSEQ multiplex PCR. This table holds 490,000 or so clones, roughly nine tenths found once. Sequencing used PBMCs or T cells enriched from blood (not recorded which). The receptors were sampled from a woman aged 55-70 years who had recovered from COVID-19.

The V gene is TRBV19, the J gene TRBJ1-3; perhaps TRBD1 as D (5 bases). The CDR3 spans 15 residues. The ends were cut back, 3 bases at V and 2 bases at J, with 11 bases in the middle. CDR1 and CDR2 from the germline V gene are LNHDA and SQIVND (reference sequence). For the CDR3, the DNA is TGTGCCAGTAGTATCGGGGGGTCTCCTGGAAACACCATATATTTT. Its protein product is CASSIGGSPGNTIYF.

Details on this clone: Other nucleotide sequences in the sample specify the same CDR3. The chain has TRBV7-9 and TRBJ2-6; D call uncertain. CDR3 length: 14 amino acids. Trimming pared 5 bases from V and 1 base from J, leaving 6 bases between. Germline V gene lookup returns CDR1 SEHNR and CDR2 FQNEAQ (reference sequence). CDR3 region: CASSLSSGANVLTF. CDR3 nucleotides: TGTGCCAGCAGCCTATCATCTGGGGCCAACGTCCTGACTTTC.

CDR3 sequence (DNA): TGTGCCAGCAGTTACTCTTCCCCGACGGAGGCGCAGTTCTTC. Its protein product is CASSYSSPTEAQFF. The V and J genes are TRBV6-2 or TRBV6-3 and TRBJ2-1; D possibly corresponds to TRBD2 (5 bases). Germline V CDR1 and CDR2: MNHEY, SVGEGT. The CDR3 covers 14 residues. V lost 0 bases and J lost 12, with 15 bases in between.

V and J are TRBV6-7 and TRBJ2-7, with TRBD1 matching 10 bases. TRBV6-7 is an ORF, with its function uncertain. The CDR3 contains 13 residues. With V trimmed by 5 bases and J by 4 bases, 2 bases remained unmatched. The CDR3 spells CASSRDRGYEQYV. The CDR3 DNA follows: TGTGCCAGCAGTCGGGACAGGGGTTACGAGCAGTACGTC.

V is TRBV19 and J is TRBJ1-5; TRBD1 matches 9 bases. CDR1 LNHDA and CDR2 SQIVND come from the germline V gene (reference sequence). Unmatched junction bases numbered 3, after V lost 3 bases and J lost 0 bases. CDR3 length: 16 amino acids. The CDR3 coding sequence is TGTGCCAGTAGTATGGGACAGGGCTATAGCAATCAGCCCCAGCATTTT. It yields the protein CASSMGQGYSNQPQHF.

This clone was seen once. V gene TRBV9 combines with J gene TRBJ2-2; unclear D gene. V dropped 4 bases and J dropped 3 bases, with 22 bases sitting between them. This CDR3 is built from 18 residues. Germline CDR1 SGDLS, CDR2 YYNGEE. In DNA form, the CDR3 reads TGTGCCAGCAGCCCCCCCCCTGGGCCCCGCGCCGACACCGGGGAGCTGTTTTTT. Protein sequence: CASSPPPGPRADTGELFF. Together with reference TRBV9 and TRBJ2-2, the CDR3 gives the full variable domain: DSGVTQTPKHLITATGQRVTLRCSPRSGDLSVYWYQQSLDQGLQFLIQYYNGEERAKGNILERFSAQQFPDLHSELNLSSLELGDSALYFCASSPPPGPRADTGELFFGEGSRLTVL.

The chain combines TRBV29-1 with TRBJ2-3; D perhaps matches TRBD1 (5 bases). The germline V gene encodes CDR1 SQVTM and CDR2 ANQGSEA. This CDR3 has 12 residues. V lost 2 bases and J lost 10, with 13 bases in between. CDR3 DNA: TGCAGCGTTGAACTTTCCAGGGAAGCGCAGTATTTT. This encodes CSVELSREAQYF.

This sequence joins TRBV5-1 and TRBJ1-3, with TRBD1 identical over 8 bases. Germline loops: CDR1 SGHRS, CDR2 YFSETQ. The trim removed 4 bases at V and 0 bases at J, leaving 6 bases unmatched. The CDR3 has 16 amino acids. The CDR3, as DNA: TGCGCCAGCAGCCTAGGACAGGGAAGCTCTGGAAACACCATATATTTT. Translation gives CASSLGQGSSGNTIYF.

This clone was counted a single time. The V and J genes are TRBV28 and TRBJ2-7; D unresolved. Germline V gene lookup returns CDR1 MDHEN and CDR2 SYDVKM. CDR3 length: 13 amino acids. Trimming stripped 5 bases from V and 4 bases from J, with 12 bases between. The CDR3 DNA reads TGTGCCAGCAGTAGGTCAGGATCTTACGAGCAGTACGTC. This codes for CASSRSGSYEQYV.

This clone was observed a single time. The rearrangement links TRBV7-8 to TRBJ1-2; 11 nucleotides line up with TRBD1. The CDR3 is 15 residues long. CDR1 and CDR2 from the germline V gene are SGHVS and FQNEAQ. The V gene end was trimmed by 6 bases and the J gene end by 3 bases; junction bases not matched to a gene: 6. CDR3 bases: TGTGCCAGCAGGCCGCGGGACAGGGGGGACTATGGCTACACCTTC. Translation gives CASRPRDRGDYGYTF.

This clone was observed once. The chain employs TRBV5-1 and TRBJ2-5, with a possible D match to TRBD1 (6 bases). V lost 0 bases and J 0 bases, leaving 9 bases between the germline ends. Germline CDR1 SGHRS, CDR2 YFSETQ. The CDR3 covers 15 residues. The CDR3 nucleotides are TGCGCCAGCAGCTTGGGCAGGGGAAACCAAGAGACCCAGTACTTC. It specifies CASSLGRGNQETQYF. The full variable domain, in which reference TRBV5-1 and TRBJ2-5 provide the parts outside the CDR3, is KAGVTQTPRYLIKTRGQQVTLSCSPISGHRSVSWYQQTPGQGLQFLFEYFSETQRNKGNFPGRFSGRQFSNSRSEMNVSTLELGDSALYLCASSLGRGNQETQYFGPGTRLLVL.

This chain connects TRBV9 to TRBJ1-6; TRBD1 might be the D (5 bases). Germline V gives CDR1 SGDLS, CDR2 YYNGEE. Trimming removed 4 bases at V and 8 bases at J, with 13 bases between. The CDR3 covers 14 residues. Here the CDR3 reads CASSSKWGDSPLHF. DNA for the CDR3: TGTGCCAGCAGCTCCAAGTGGGGCGATTCACCCCTCCACTTT.

CDR3 region: CASSLGGGQGARSEKLFF. The CDR3 region has the DNA TGTGCCAGCAGCTTGGGTGGGGGACAAGGAGCAAGGAGTGAAAAACTGTTTTTT. The V and J genes are TRBV5-4 and TRBJ1-4; D is possibly TRBD1 (6 bases). V dropped 0 bases and J dropped 7 bases, with 22 bases sitting between them. Germline CDR1 reads SGHNT; CDR2 reads YYREEE (reference sequence). The CDR3 extends over 18 amino acids. Full variable domain (missing parts from reference TRBV5-4 and TRBJ1-4): ETGVTQSPTHLIKTRGQQVTLRCSSQSGHNTVSWYQQALGQGPQFIFQYYREEENGRGNFPPRFSGLQFPNYSSELNVNALELDDSALYLCASSLGGGQGARSEKLFFGSGTQLSVL.

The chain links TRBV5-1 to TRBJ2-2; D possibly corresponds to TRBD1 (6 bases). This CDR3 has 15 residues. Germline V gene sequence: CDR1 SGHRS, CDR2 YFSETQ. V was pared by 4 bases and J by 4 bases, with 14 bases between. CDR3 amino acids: CASSPTGTSTGELFF. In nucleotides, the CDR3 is TGCGCCAGCAGCCCTACAGGGACGAGCACCGGGGAGCTGTTTTTT.

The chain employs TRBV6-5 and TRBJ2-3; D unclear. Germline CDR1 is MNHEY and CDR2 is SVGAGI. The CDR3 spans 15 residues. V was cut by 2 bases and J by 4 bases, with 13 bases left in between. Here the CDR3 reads CASSYGPSLADTQYF. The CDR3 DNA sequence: TGTGCCAGCAGTTACGGGCCCTCCTTGGCAGATACGCAGTATTTT.

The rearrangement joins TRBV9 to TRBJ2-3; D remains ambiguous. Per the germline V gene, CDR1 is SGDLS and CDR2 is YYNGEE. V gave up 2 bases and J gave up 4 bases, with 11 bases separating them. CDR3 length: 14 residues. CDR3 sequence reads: CASSVLDPPDTQYF. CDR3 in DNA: TGTGCCAGCAGCGTGCTAGATCCCCCAGATACGCAGTATTTT.

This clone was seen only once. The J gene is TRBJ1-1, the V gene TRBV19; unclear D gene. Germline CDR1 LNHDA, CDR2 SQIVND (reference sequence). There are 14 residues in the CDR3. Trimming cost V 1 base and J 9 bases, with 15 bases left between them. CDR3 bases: TGTGCCAGTAGTATAGGCTATTCCGGGAGTCAAGCTTTCTTT. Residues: CASSIGYSGSQAFF. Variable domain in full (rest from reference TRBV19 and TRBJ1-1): DGGITQSPKYLFRKEGQNVTLSCEQNLNHDAMYWYRQDPGQGLRLIYYSQIVNDFQKGDIAEGYSVSREKKESFPLTVTSAQKNPTAFYLCASSIGYSGSQAFFGQGTRLTVV.

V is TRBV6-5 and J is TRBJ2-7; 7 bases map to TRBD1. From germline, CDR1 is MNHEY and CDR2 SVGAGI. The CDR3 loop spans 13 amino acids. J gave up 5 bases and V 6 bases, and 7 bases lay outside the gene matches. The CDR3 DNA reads TGTGCCAGCAGGAGGACAGGTTCCCACGAGCAGTACGTC. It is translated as CASRRTGSHEQYV.

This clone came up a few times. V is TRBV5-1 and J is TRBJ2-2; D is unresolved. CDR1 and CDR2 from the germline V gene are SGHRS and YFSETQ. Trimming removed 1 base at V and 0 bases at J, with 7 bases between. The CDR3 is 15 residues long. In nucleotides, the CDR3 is TGCGCCAGCAGCTTGTCGCTAGCGAACACCGGGGAGCTGTTTTTT. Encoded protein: CASSLSLANTGELFF.

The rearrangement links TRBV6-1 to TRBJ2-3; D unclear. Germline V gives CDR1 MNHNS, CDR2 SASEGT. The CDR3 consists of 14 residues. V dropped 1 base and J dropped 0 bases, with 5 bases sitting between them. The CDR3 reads CASSEVYSTDTQYF. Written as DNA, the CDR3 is TGTGCCAGCAGTGAAGTTTATAGCACAGATACGCAGTATTTT.

The CDR3 is CAGARDTYEQYF. CDR3 DNA sequence: TGTGCCGGGGCACGGGACACCTACGAGCAGTACTTC. The genes are TRBV7-9 and TRBJ2-7; tentative D call: TRBD1 (6 bases). The V and J ends lost 11 bases and 2 bases respectively, with 13 bases between them. Looked up from germline, CDR1 is SEHNR and CDR2 is FQNEAQ (reference sequence). This CDR3 spans 12 amino acids. Looking up the rest from reference TRBV7-9 and TRBJ2-7 gives the full variable domain: DTGVSQNPRHKITKRGQNVTFRCDPISEHNRLYWYRQTLGQGPEFLTYFQNEAQLEKSRLLSDRFSAERPKGSFSTLEIQRTEQGDSAMYLCAGARDTYEQYFGPGTRLTVT.